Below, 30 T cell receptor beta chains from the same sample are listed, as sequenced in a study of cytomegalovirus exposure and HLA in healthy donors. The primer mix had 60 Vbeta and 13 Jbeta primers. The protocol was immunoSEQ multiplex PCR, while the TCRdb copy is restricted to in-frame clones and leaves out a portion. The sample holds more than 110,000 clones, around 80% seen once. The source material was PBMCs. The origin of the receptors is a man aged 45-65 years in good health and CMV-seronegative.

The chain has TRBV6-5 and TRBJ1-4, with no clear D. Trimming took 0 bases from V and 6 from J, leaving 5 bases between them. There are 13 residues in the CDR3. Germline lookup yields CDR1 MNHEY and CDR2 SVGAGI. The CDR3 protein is CASSYSGDEKLFF. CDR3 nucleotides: TGTGCCAGCAGTTACTCGGGAGATGAAAAACTGTTTTTT.

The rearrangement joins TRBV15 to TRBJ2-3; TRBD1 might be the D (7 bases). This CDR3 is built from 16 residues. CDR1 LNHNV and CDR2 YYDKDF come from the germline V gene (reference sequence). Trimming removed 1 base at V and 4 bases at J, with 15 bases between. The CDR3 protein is CATSRGRGDSSDTQYF. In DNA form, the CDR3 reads TGTGCCACCAGCAGAGGGAGGGGGGACAGCTCAGATACGCAGTATTTT. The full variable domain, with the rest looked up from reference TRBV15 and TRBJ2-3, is DAMVIQNPRYQVTQFGKPVTLSCSQTLNHNVMYWYQQKSSQAPKLLFHYYDKDFNNEADTPDNFQSRRPNTSFCFLDIRSPGLGDTAMYLCATSRGRGDSSDTQYFGPGTRLTVL.

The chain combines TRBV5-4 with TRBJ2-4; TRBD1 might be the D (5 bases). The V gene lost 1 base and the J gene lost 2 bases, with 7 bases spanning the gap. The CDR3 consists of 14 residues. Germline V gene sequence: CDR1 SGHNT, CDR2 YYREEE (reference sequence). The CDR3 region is CASSLKGTKNIQYF. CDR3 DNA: TGTGCCAGCAGCTTGAAGGGGACCAAAAACATTCAGTACTTC.

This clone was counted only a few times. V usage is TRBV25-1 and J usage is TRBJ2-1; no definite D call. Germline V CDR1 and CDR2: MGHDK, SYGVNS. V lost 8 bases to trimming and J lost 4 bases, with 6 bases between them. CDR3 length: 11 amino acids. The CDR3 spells CASDKYNEQFF. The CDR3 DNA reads TGTGCCAGCGACAAGTACAATGAGCAGTTCTTC. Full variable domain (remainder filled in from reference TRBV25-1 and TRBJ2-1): EADIYQTPRYLVIGTGKKITLECSQTMGHDKMYWYQQDPGMELHLIHYSYGVNSTEKGDLSSESTVSRIRTEHFPLTLESARPSHTSQYLCASDKYNEQFFGPGTRLTVL.

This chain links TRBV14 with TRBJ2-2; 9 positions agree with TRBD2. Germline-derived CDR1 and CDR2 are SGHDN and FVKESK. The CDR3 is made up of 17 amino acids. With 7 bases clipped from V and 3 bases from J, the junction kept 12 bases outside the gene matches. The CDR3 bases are TGTGCCAGCAACCACCACCCTACTAGCGGGTACACCGGGGAGCTGTTTTTT. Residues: CASNHHPTSGYTGELFF.

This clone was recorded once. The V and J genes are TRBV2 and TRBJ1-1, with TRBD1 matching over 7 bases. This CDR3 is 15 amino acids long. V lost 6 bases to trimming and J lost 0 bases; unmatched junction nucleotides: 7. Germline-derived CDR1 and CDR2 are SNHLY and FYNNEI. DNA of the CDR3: TGTGCCAGCAGGGGACAGTTGGTAATGAACACTGAAGCTTTCTTT. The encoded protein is CASRGQLVMNTEAFF. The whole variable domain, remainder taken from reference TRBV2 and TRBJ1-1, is EPEVTQTPSHQVTQMGQEVILRCVPISNHLYFYWYRQILGQKVEFLVSFYNNEISEKSEIFDDQFSVERPDGSNFTLKIRSTKLEDSAMYFCASRGQLVMNTEAFFGQGTRLTVV.

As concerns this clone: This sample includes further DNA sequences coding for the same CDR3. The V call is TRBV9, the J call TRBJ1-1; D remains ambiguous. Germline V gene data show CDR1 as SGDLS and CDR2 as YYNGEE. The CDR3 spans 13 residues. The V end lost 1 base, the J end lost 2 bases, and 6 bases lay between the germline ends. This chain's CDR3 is CASSVTVNTEAFF. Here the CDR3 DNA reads TGTGCCAGCAGCGTAACTGTCAACACTGAAGCTTTCTTT.

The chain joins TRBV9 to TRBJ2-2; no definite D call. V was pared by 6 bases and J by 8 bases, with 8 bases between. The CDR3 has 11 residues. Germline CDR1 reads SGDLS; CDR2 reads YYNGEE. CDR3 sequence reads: CASKSSGELFF. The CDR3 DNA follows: TGTGCCAGCAAGTCGAGTGGGGAGCTGTTTTTT. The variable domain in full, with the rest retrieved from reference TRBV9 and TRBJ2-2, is DSGVTQTPKHLITATGQRVTLRCSPRSGDLSVYWYQQSLDQGLQFLIQYYNGEERAKGNILERFSAQQFPDLHSELNLSSLELGDSALYFCASKSSGELFFGEGSRLTVL.

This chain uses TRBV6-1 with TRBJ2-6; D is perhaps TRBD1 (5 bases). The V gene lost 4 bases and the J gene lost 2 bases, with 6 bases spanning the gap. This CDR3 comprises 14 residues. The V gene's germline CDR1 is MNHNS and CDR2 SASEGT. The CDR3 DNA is TGTGCCAGCAGTGGGGGCCCTGGGGCCAACGTCCTGACTTTC. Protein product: CASSGGPGANVLTF.

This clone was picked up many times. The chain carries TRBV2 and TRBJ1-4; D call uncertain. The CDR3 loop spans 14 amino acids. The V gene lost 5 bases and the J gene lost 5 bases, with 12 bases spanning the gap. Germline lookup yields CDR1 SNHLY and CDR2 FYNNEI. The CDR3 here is CASSSSGVNEKLFF. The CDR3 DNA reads TGTGCCAGCAGTTCCTCGGGAGTCAATGAAAAACTGTTTTTT.

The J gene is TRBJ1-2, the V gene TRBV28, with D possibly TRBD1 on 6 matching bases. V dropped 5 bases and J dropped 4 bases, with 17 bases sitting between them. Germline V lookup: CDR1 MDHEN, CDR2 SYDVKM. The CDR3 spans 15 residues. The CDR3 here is CASSQPQGRVYGYTF. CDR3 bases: TGTGCCAGCAGTCAACCCCAGGGGCGCGTCTATGGCTACACCTTC.

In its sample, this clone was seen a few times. The DNA of the CDR3 is TGTGCCAGCAGCAGTAGCGGGGGGGCTTTCAATGAGCAGTTCTTC. Translation gives CASSSSGGAFNEQFF. The chain combines TRBV7-9 with TRBJ2-1; TRBD2 matches at 11 bases. CDR3 length: 15 residues. Looked up from germline, CDR1 is SEHNR and CDR2 is FQNEAQ (reference sequence). The V segment lost 5 bases and the J segment 6 bases; nucleotides outside the gene matches: 6.

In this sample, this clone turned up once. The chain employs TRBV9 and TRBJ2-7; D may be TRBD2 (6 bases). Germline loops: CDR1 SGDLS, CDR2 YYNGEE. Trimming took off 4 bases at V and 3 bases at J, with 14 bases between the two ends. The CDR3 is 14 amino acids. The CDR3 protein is CASSPLGGFYEQYF. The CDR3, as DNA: TGTGCCAGCAGCCCTCTCGGGGGATTCTACGAGCAGTACTTC.

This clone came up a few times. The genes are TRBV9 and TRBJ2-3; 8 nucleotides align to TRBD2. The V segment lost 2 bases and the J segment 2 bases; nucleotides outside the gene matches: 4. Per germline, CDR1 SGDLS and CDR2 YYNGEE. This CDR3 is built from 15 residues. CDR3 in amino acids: CASSVGGGTTDTQYF. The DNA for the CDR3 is TGTGCCAGCAGCGTCGGCGGGGGGACCACAGATACGCAGTATTTT.

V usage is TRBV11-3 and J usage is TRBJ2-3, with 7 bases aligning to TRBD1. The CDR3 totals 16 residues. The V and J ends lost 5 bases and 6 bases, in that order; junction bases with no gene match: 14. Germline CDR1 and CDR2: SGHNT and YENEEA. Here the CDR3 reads CASSPRGGQFPDTQYF. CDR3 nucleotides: TGTGCCAGCAGCCCCCGAGGGGGACAGTTCCCTGATACGCAGTATTTT.

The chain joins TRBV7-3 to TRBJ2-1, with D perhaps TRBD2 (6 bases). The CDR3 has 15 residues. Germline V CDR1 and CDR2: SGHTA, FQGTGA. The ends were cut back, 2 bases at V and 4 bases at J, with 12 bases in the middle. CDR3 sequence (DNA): TGTGCCAGCAGCTTAGGGGGGAACAGTTACAATGAGCAGTTCTTC. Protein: CASSLGGNSYNEQFF.

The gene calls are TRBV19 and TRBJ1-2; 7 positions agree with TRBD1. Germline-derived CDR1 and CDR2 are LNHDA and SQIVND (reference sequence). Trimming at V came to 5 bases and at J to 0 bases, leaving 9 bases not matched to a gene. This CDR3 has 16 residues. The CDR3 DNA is TGTGCCAGTAGTCATTCGCAGGGGGGTCCTAACTATGGCTACACCTTC. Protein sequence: CASSHSQGGPNYGYTF. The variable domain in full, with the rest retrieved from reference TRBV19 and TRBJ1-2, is DGGITQSPKYLFRKEGQNVTLSCEQNLNHDAMYWYRQDPGQGLRLIYYSQIVNDFQKGDIAEGYSVSREKKESFPLTVTSAQKNPTAFYLCASSHSQGGPNYGYTFGSGTRLTVV.

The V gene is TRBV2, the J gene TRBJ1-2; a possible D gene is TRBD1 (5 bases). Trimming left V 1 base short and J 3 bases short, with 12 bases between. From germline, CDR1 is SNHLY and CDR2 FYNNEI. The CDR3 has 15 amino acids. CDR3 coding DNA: TGTGCCAGCAGTGAAGTGGGGGGATTTGACTATGGCTACACCTTC. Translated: CASSEVGGFDYGYTF.

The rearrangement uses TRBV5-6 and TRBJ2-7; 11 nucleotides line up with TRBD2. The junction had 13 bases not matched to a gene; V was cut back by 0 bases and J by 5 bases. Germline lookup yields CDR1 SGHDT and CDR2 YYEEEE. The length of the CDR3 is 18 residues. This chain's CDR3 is CASSLVVTSGINLHEQYF. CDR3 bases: TGTGCCAGCAGCTTGGTCGTGACTAGCGGGATAAATCTCCACGAGCAGTACTTC.

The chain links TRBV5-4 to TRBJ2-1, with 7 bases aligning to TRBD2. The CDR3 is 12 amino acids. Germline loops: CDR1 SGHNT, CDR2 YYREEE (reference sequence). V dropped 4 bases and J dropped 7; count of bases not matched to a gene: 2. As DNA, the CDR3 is TGTGCCAGCAGCCTGGGACTAAATGAGCAGTTCTTC. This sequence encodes CASSLGLNEQFF. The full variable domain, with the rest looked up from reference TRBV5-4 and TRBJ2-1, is ETGVTQSPTHLIKTRGQQVTLRCSSQSGHNTVSWYQQALGQGPQFIFQYYREEENGRGNFPPRFSGLQFPNYSSELNVNALELDDSALYLCASSLGLNEQFFGPGTRLTVL.

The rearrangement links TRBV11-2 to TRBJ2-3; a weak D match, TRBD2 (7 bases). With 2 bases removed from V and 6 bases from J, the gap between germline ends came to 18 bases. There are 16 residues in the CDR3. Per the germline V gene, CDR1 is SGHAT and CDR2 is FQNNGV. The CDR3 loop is CASSLWRGRRGDTQYF. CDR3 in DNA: TGTGCCAGCAGCTTATGGCGGGGGCGTCGCGGGGATACGCAGTATTTT.

The CDR3 is CASSLGGTDTQYF. CDR3 DNA sequence: TGTGCCAGCAGCTTAGGAGGCACAGATACGCAGTATTTT. This chain joins TRBV7-8 and TRBJ2-3, with unresolved D. CDR1 SGHVS and CDR2 FQNEAQ come from the germline V gene. V was shortened by 1 base and J by 1 base, with 3 bases between the two germline ends. The CDR3 totals 13 residues. The full variable domain, in which reference TRBV7-8 and TRBJ2-3 provide the parts outside the CDR3, is GAGVSQSPRYKVAKRGQDVALRCDPISGHVSLFWYQQALGQGPEFLTYFQNEAQLDKSGLPSDRFFAERPEGSVSTLKIQRTQQEDSAVYLCASSLGGTDTQYFGPGTRLTVL.

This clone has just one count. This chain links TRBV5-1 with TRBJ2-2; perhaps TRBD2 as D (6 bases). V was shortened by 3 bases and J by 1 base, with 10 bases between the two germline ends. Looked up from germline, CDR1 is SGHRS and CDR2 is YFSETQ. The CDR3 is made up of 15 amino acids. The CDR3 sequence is CASSSAGLNTGELFF. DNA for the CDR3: TGCGCCAGCAGCTCGGCGGGACTGAACACCGGGGAGCTGTTTTTT.

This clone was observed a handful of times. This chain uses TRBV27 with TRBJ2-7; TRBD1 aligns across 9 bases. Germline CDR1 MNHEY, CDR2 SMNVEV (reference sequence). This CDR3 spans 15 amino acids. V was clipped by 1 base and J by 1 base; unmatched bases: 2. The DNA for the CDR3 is TGTGCCAGCAGTTTATGGGGACAGGGTTCCTACGAGCAGTACTTC. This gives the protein CASSLWGQGSYEQYF.

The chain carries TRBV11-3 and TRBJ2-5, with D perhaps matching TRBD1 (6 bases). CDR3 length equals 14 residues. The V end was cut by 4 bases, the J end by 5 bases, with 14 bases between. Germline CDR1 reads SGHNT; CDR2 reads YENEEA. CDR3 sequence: CASSSDRRGETQYF. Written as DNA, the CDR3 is TGTGCCAGCAGCTCCGACAGAAGGGGGGAGACCCAGTACTTC.

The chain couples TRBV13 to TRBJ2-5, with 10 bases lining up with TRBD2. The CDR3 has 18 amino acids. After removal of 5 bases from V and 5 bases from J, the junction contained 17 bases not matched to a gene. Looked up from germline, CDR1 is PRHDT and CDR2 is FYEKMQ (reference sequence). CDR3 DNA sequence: TGTGCCAGCAGCCCCTCACGGTTGGTAGCGGGGGGACGGGAGACCCAGTACTTC. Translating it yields CASSPSRLVAGGRETQYF.

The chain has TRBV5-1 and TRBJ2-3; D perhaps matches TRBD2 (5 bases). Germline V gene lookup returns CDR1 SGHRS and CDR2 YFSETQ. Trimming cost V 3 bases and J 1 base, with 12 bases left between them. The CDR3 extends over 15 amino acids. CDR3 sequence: CASSSDYPGTDTQYF. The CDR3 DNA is TGCGCCAGCAGCTCTGACTACCCTGGCACAGATACGCAGTATTTT.

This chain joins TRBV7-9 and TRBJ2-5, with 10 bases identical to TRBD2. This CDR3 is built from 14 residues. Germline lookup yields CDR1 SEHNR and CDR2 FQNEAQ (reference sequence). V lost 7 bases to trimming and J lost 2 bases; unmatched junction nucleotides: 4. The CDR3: CASTRTSGQETQYF. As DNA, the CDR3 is TGTGCCAGCACCCGGACTAGCGGTCAAGAGACCCAGTACTTC. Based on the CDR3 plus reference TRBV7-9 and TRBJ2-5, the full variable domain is DTGVSQNPRHKITKRGQNVTFRCDPISEHNRLYWYRQTLGQGPEFLTYFQNEAQLEKSRLLSDRFSAERPKGSFSTLEIQRTEQGDSAMYLCASTRTSGQETQYFGPGTRLLVL.

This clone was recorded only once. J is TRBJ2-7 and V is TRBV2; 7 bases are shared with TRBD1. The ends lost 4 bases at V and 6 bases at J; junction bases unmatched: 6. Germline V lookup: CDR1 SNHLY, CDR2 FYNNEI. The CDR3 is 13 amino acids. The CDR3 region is CASSVNRGAEQYF. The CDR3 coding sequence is TGTGCCAGCAGTGTCAACAGGGGTGCCGAGCAGTACTTC.

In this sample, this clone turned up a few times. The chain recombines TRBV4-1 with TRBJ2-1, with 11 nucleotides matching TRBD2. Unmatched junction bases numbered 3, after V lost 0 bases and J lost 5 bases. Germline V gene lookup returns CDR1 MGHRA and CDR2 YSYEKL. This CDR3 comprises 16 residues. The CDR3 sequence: CASSQDWTSGHNEQFF. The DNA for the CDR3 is TGCGCCAGCAGCCAAGATTGGACTAGCGGGCACAATGAGCAGTTCTTC.